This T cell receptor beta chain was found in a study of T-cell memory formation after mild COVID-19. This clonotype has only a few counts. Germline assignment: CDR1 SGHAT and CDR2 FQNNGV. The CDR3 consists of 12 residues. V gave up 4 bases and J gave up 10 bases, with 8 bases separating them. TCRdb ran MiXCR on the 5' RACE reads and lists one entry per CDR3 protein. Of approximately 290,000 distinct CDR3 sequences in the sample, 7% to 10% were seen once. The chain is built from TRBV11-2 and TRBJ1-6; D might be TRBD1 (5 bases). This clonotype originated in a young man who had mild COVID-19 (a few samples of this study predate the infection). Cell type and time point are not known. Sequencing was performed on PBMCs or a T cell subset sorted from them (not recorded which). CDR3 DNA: TGTGCCAGCAGCTCCGGGGGGTCACCCCTCCACTTT. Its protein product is CASSSGGSPLHF.